Below are 25 T cell receptor beta chains sequenced from a single sample in a study of beta chain features in type 1 diabetes. TCRB transcripts that were expressed got sequenced, as all of the isolated RNA had been reverse transcribed. Here immunoSEQ multiplex PCR was the method, and the copy in TCRdb shows in-frame clones only, minus some. The sample consists of 620,000 or so clones, roughly a sixth of them appearing once. The sample taken for sequencing was naive CD4+ T cells from blood. The receptor set was obtained from a man aged 18 to 35 in good health.

This chain uses TRBV2 with TRBJ1-1, with 8 bases lining up with TRBD1. Losses at the gene ends were 8 bases for V and 6 bases for J; bases not matched to a gene: 23. Germline CDR1 reads SNHLY; CDR2 reads FYNNEI. The CDR3 has 18 amino acids. The CDR3 region is CASHSPQPRTGIISEAFF. For the CDR3, the DNA is TGTGCCAGCCATTCCCCCCAGCCAAGGACAGGGATAATCTCTGAAGCTTTCTTT. Combining the CDR3 with reference TRBV2 and TRBJ1-1 gives the whole variable domain EPEVTQTPSHQVTQMGQEVILRCVPISNHLYFYWYRQILGQKVEFLVSFYNNEISEKSEIFDDQFSVERPDGSNFTLKIRSTKLEDSAMYFCASHSPQPRTGIISEAFFGQGTRLTVV.

DNA for the CDR3: TGCGCCAGCAGCCAAGATTGGAGGAAAACCGGCACAGATACGCAGTATTTT. Its protein product is CASSQDWRKTGTDTQYF. The J gene is TRBJ2-3, the V gene TRBV4-3; D perhaps matches TRBD2 (5 bases). The CDR3 loop spans 17 amino acids. Trimming took 0 bases from V and 1 from J, leaving 14 bases between them. Germline CDR1 reads LGHNA; CDR2 reads YSLEER.

V is TRBV9 and J is TRBJ1-1, with a possible D match to TRBD1 (5 bases). The CDR3 has 17 residues. Germline CDR1 reads SGDLS; CDR2 reads YYNGEE. The V and J ends lost 3 bases and 3 bases respectively, with 21 bases between them. Written as DNA, the CDR3 is TGTGCCAGCAGCGCATGGCAGGGCCACTACTCGGACACTGAAGCTTTCTTT. This codes for CASSAWQGHYSDTEAFF. The complete variable domain, with remaining parts taken from reference TRBV9 and TRBJ1-1, reads DSGVTQTPKHLITATGQRVTLRCSPRSGDLSVYWYQQSLDQGLQFLIQYYNGEERAKGNILERFSAQQFPDLHSELNLSSLELGDSALYFCASSAWQGHYSDTEAFFGQGTRLTVV.

This clone was recorded once. The chain recombines TRBV30 with TRBJ2-5, with TRBD1 as a possible D gene (5 bases). Trimming took off 0 bases at V and 5 bases at J, with 10 bases between the two ends. The CDR3 consists of 13 residues. Germline CDR1 and CDR2: GTSNPN and SVGIG (reference sequence). CDR3 residues: CAWSVRGGETQYF. CDR3 nucleotides: TGTGCCTGGAGTGTAAGGGGTGGGGAGACCCAGTACTTC.

V is TRBV28 and J is TRBJ1-1; D ambiguous. Germline CDR1 reads MDHEN; CDR2 reads SYDVKM. V was pared by 8 bases and J by 3 bases, with 10 bases between. This CDR3 is 12 amino acids long. The CDR3 protein is CASLRVDTEAFF. The CDR3 region has the DNA TGTGCCAGCCTCCGGGTGGACACTGAAGCTTTCTTT.

This clone was counted only a few times. An end of the junction does not agree with germline; a read error may underlie this. V gene TRBV7-9 combines with J gene TRBJ1-2; the match to TRBD1 covers 8 bases. This CDR3 contains 11 residues. Germline CDR1 and CDR2: SEHNR and FQNEAQ (reference sequence). The CDR3 reads CASSFPGQANF. CDR3 in DNA: TGTGCCAGCAGCTTCCCGGGACAGGCAAACTTC.

This sequence joins TRBV6-5 and TRBJ2-6; 12 bases line up with TRBD2. The germline gives CDR1 MNHEY, CDR2 SVGAGI. The CDR3 extends over 15 amino acids. Germline trimming cut 10 bases from V and 2 bases from J; bases unmatched to any gene: 3. CDR3: CATTSGSPGANVLTF. CDR3 nucleotide sequence: TGTGCCACGACTAGCGGGAGCCCTGGGGCCAACGTCCTGACTTTC.

This clone has a single count. V is TRBV29-1 and J is TRBJ2-7; D gene unclear. Trimming removed 6 bases from V and 6 bases from J, with 21 bases in between. The germline CDR1 and CDR2 sequences are SQVTM and ANQGSEA. The CDR3 sequence is 14 residues long. CDR3 region: CSVQYMVHQAEQYF. The CDR3 nucleotides are TGCAGCGTCCAATACATGGTCCATCAGGCCGAGCAGTACTTC.

The chain carries TRBV9 and TRBJ2-2; D assignment may be TRBD1 or TRBD2 (5 bases each). Trimming removed 8 bases from V and 0 bases from J, with 17 bases in between. Germline-derived CDR1 and CDR2 are SGDLS and YYNGEE. The CDR3 extends over 16 amino acids. CDR3 in DNA: TGTGCCAGACCCAGGGAGCGGACGTCGAACACCGGGGAGCTGTTTTTT. Its translation is CARPRERTSNTGELFF.

This clone was seen more than once but under ten times. CDR3 protein: CASSRSGTTEAFF. The CDR3 DNA sequence: TGTGCCAGCTCACGGTCCGGGACAACTGAAGCTTTCTTT. V and J are TRBV18 and TRBJ1-1; D might be TRBD1 (6 bases). CDR1 is KGHSH, CDR2 LQKENI, per germline. V was pared by 4 bases and J by 5 bases, with 11 bases between. The CDR3 spans 13 residues.

The chain recombines TRBV19 with TRBJ2-1, with 8 positions matching TRBD1. Germline V gene sequence: CDR1 LNHDA, CDR2 SQIVND (reference sequence). V lost 10 bases and J lost 8; bases outside the gene matches: 7. There are 12 residues in the CDR3. In DNA, the CDR3 is TGTGCCACTACGGACAGGGCCTATGAGCAGTTCTTC. The encoded protein is CATTDRAYEQFF.

The chain combines TRBV28 with TRBJ2-7; D is unclear. V was cut by 4 bases and J by 0 bases, with 4 bases left in between. The CDR3 totals 12 residues. Germline values: CDR1 MDHEN, CDR2 SYDVKM. Here the CDR3 DNA reads TGTGCCAGCAGTTCAGCCTCCTACGAGCAGTACTTC. It codes for CASSSASYEQYF.

The chain couples TRBV19 to TRBJ1-2; 8 bases are shared with TRBD1. The CDR3 totals 16 residues. The trim removed 4 bases at V and 1 base at J, leaving 8 bases unmatched. Germline-derived CDR1 and CDR2 are LNHDA and SQIVND (reference sequence). Here the CDR3 reads CASSTPQGARNYGYTF. CDR3 nucleotide sequence: TGTGCCAGTAGTACCCCGCAGGGGGCGCGTAACTATGGCTACACCTTC. Full variable domain (missing parts from reference TRBV19 and TRBJ1-2): DGGITQSPKYLFRKEGQNVTLSCEQNLNHDAMYWYRQDPGQGLRLIYYSQIVNDFQKGDIAEGYSVSREKKESFPLTVTSAQKNPTAFYLCASSTPQGARNYGYTFGSGTRLTVV.

Only a few counts were recorded for this clone. The chain combines TRBV29-1 with TRBJ1-4; 10 positions match TRBD1. Germline assignment: CDR1 SQVTM and CDR2 ANQGSEA. CDR3 length: 15 amino acids. Trimming took 6 bases from V and 4 from J; bases not matched to a gene: 8. The CDR3 DNA follows: TGCAGCGTCGCCCCGGGACAGGGGAATAATGAAAAACTGTTTTTT. Its protein product is CSVAPGQGNNEKLFF.

This rearrangement joins TRBV18 to TRBJ1-1, with D possibly TRBD1 on 6 matching bases. V was pared by 1 base and J by 1 base, with 10 bases between. Germline V CDR1 and CDR2: KGHSH, LQKENI. This CDR3 is 15 amino acids long. The CDR3 nucleotides are TGTGCCAGCTCACCACGGTCAGGGGAGAACACTGAAGCTTTCTTT. Protein: CASSPRSGENTEAFF.

This clone was found a few times. The V gene is TRBV6-6, the J gene TRBJ1-5; maybe TRBD1 (6 bases). The CDR3 has 14 amino acids. With 5 bases removed from V and 1 base from J, the gap between germline ends came to 9 bases. The germline gives CDR1 MNHNY, CDR2 SVGAGI (reference sequence). In nucleotides, the CDR3 is TGTGCCAGCAGTGCCCAGGGGAGCAATCAGCCCCAGCATTTT. The encoded protein is CASSAQGSNQPQHF.

The chain has TRBV4-1 and TRBJ2-1; D might be TRBD2 (5 bases). Looked up from germline, CDR1 is MGHRA and CDR2 is YSYEKL. The CDR3 covers 16 residues. V was trimmed by 1 base and J by 2 bases, leaving 12 bases between them. The CDR3 region has the DNA TGCGCCAGCAGCCAAGTACCGGGAACCACCTACAATGAGCAGTTCTTC. Its translation is CASSQVPGTTYNEQFF.

The chain combines TRBV28 with TRBJ1-1; 7 bases align to TRBD1. V was pared by 8 bases and J by 2 bases, with 8 bases of the junction left unmatched. Germline lookup yields CDR1 MDHEN and CDR2 SYDVKM. The CDR3 runs 14 residues. CDR3 sequence (DNA): TGTGCCAGCGAACCGGGACAGCAAAACACTGAAGCTTTCTTT. Translated, it gives CASEPGQQNTEAFF.

The sample holds a few counts of this clone. The V call is TRBV27, the J call TRBJ2-6; 7 bases fit TRBD1. This CDR3 region has 16 residues. Germline V lookup: CDR1 MNHEY, CDR2 SMNVEV (reference sequence). J gave up 2 bases and V 4 bases, and 5 bases lay outside the gene matches. The CDR3 coding sequence is TGTGCCAGCAGTTGGCAGGGGGTAGCTGGGGCCAACGTCCTGACTTTC. Translating it yields CASSWQGVAGANVLTF.

This clone turned up a few times. This chain uses TRBV7-3 with TRBJ2-2; 8 bases are a match to TRBD1. CDR1 SGHTA and CDR2 FQGTGA come from the germline V gene. This CDR3 is 14 amino acids long. V dropped 3 bases and J dropped 4; count of bases not matched to a gene: 1. CDR3 nucleotides: TGTGCCAGCAGCTTCGGACAGGGCACCGGGGAGCTGTTTTTT. Translation gives CASSFGQGTGELFF.

V gene TRBV4-2 combines with J gene TRBJ2-2; 11 bases match TRBD2. The length of the CDR3 is 15 residues. The germline gives CDR1 LGHNA, CDR2 YNFKEQ. V lost 2 bases and J lost 6; bases outside the gene matches: 2. CDR3 sequence reads: CASSQSSGRPGELFF. For the CDR3, the DNA is TGTGCCAGCAGCCAATCTAGCGGGAGGCCCGGGGAGCTGTTTTTT.

The chain employs TRBV12-2 and TRBJ2-1; the table calls TRBD2, which could not be checked here. TRBV12-2 is noted as a pseudogene. The CDR3 has 15 amino acids. CDR3 DNA: TGTGCAAGTCGCTCCGGGCTAGCCCACTACAATGAGCAGTTCTTC. This translates into CASRSGLAHYNEQFF.

The table lists this clone with a few counts. The chain has TRBV6-6 and TRBJ1-2, with a weak D call TRBD1 (5 bases). Trimming took off 11 bases at V and 4 bases at J, with 23 bases between the two ends. The CDR3 consists of 15 residues. Germline lookup yields CDR1 MNHNY and CDR2 SVGAGI (reference sequence). The CDR3, as DNA: TGTGCCGGCGGGGCAGGGTTGGTAGGGGCCTATGGCTACACCTTC. Protein: CAGGAGLVGAYGYTF.

The chain is built from TRBV28 and TRBJ2-5; D may match TRBD1 or TRBD2 (6 bases each). CDR1 MDHEN and CDR2 SYDVKM come from the germline V gene. This CDR3 contains 16 residues. V dropped 5 bases and J dropped 4 bases, with 20 bases sitting between them. This CDR3 reads CASSTRGERNGETQYF. CDR3 coding DNA: TGTGCCAGCAGTACTAGGGGGGAAAGAAATGGAGAGACCCAGTACTTC.

This clone was observed a few times. The genes are TRBV10-3 and TRBJ2-1; weak D call: TRBD2 (6 bases). V lost 0 bases and J 5 bases, leaving 11 bases between the germline ends. This CDR3 has 15 amino acids. Germline CDR1 reads ENHRY; CDR2 reads SYGVKD. CDR3 DNA sequence: TGTGCCATCAGTGAGTCTGCGGGACGGGACAATGAGCAGTTCTTC. Amino acid sequence: CAISESAGRDNEQFF.